These 2 T cell receptor beta chains share one sample of origin, sequenced in a study of immune evolution from preneoplasia to lung adenocarcinoma. Clones were read by immunoSEQ multiplex PCR, and TCRdb kept only the in-frame ones, dropping some. The table has 2,500 to 3,500 clones, around four fifths seen once. The sequenced sample consisted of FFPE adjacent normal lung tissue. The receptor set was obtained from a person in their 40s with lung adenocarcinoma.

The chain recombines TRBV6-6 with TRBJ2-5; D ambiguous. Per the germline V gene, CDR1 is MNHNY and CDR2 is SVGAGI (reference sequence). The CDR3 runs to 15 residues. Deletions cut 2 bases from V and 2 bases from J, with 12 bases between. The CDR3 nucleotides are TGTGCCAGCAGTTACGGTGGGCCACCACAAGAGACCCAGTACTTC. Translating it yields CASSYGGPPQETQYF.

J is TRBJ1-5 and V is TRBV15; 8 nucleotides align to TRBD1. The trim removed 4 bases at V and 5 bases at J, leaving 7 bases unmatched. This CDR3 region has 15 residues. From germline, CDR1 is LNHNV and CDR2 YYDKDF (reference sequence). The CDR3, as DNA: TGTGCCACCAGCACGGGACAGGACGGGTATCAGCCCCAGCATTTT. Amino acid sequence: CATSTGQDGYQPQHF.